What follows are 26 T cell receptor beta chains derived from one specimen sequenced in a study of cytomegalovirus exposure and HLA in healthy donors. The repertoire was sequenced with immunoSEQ multiplex PCR; TCRdb's copy has only in-frame clones and lacks some. The top ten clones hold 2.5% to 3% of a sample with 190,000 or so clones, approximately 84% of them seen once. The sequenced sample consisted of PBMCs. The receptors stem from a woman under 30 in good health and CMV-seropositive.

The chain joins TRBV19 to TRBJ1-2; the D gene is possibly TRBD1 (5 bases). Per the germline V gene, CDR1 is LNHDA and CDR2 is SQIVND (reference sequence). Trimming took 6 bases from V and 4 from J, leaving 15 bases between them. The CDR3 is 14 amino acids. The CDR3 sequence: CASRKVGQLYGYTF. CDR3 DNA: TGTGCCAGTAGGAAGGTAGGACAACTCTATGGCTACACCTTC.

This clone was counted only a few times. The J gene is TRBJ2-7, the V gene TRBV2, with TRBD2 identical over 8 bases. The CDR3 contains 18 residues. Germline CDR1 is SNHLY and CDR2 is FYNNEI. Trimming at V came to 0 bases and at J to 7 bases, leaving 17 bases not matched to a gene. The CDR3 DNA reads TGTGCCAGCAGTGAAGCGCTTTCCCTCCAGGTCGGGAGGGGTGAGCAGTACTTC. Translated, it gives CASSEALSLQVGRGEQYF. Using reference TRBV2 and TRBJ2-7 for the parts outside the CDR3, the full variable domain is EPEVTQTPSHQVTQMGQEVILRCVPISNHLYFYWYRQILGQKVEFLVSFYNNEISEKSEIFDDQFSVERPDGSNFTLKIRSTKLEDSAMYFCASSEALSLQVGRGEQYFGPGTRLTVT.

Comment on this clone: Other DNA sequences in the same sample also yield this CDR3. This chain uses TRBV2 with TRBJ1-3, with a weak D call TRBD1 (6 bases). Per the germline V gene, CDR1 is SNHLY and CDR2 is FYNNEI. V was trimmed by 6 bases and J by 2 bases, leaving 11 bases between them. This CDR3 region has 14 residues. The CDR3 DNA sequence: TGTGCCAGCAGAGAACAGGGAACTGGAAACACCATATATTTT. Its protein product is CASREQGTGNTIYF.

This clone was counted a few times. The chain employs TRBV27 and TRBJ1-6; 7 bases line up with TRBD1. There are 13 residues in the CDR3. Germline V gives CDR1 MNHEY, CDR2 SMNVEV (reference sequence). The V gene end was trimmed by 8 bases and the J gene end by 3 bases; junction bases not matched to a gene: 1. The DNA of the CDR3 is TGTGCCAGCCGACAGGGCTATAATTCACCCCTCCACTTT. It is translated as CASRQGYNSPLHF.

V and J are TRBV7-6 and TRBJ2-7; 10 bases line up with TRBD1. Looked up from germline, CDR1 is SGHVS and CDR2 is FNYEAQ. The J segment lost 3 bases and the V segment lost 2 bases, leaving 4 bases of the junction unmatched. The CDR3 extends over 15 amino acids. CDR3 protein: CASSLRTGGGYEQYF. The DNA of the CDR3 is TGTGCCAGCAGCTTACGGACAGGGGGAGGCTACGAGCAGTACTTC.

The V and J genes are TRBV5-1 and TRBJ2-6; D not certain. Per germline, CDR1 SGHRS and CDR2 YFSETQ. This CDR3 comprises 17 residues. The V end lost 1 base, the J end lost 0 bases, and 11 bases lay between the germline ends. The CDR3 loop reads CASSLNSISSGANVLTF. In nucleotides, the CDR3 is TGCGCCAGCAGCTTGAACAGTATCTCCTCTGGGGCCAACGTCCTGACTTTC.

The chain uses TRBV6-1 and TRBJ2-7, with TRBD2 matching 9 bases. Germline V gene lookup returns CDR1 MNHNS and CDR2 SASEGT. There are 14 residues in the CDR3. J was trimmed by 5 bases and V by 3 bases; bases with no gene match: 5. The CDR3, as DNA: TGTGCCAGCAGTGAGGGACTAGCCTCTGACGAGCAGTACTTC. Its translation is CASSEGLASDEQYF.

The chain uses TRBV5-1 and TRBJ1-1, with 7 bases aligning to TRBD1. Germline CDR1 and CDR2: SGHRS and YFSETQ. The CDR3 has 15 amino acids. V dropped 2 bases and J dropped 3; count of bases not matched to a gene: 7. The CDR3 is CASSFGDRLDTEAFF. As DNA, the CDR3 is TGCGCCAGCAGCTTCGGGGACAGACTTGACACTGAAGCTTTCTTT.

The chain is built from TRBV6-5 and TRBJ1-2, with 9 nucleotides matching TRBD1. V was pared by 6 bases and J by 8 bases, with 7 bases of the junction left unmatched. Germline assignment: CDR1 MNHEY and CDR2 SVGAGI. This CDR3 has 13 amino acids. In nucleotides, the CDR3 is TGTGCCAGCAGGCCACAGGGGGCTCAGGGCTACACCTTC. Translating gives CASRPQGAQGYTF.

The V call is TRBV29-1, the J call TRBJ1-2, with D unresolved. V was pared by 5 bases and J by 6 bases, with 7 bases between. This CDR3 spans 10 amino acids. In germline, CDR1 is SQVTM, CDR2 ANQGSEA. The CDR3 is CSVFQNGYTF. DNA of the CDR3: TGCAGCGTTTTCCAGAATGGCTACACCTTC.

V usage is TRBV7-2 and J usage is TRBJ2-2; 16 bases are a match to TRBD2. After removal of 0 bases from V and 7 bases from J, the junction contained 5 bases not matched to a gene. This CDR3 has 18 residues. Germline V gene lookup returns CDR1 SGHTA and CDR2 FQGNSA. CDR3 DNA sequence: TGTGCCAGCAGCTTAGCCGGGACTAGCGGGGGGGCCGACGGGGAGCTGTTTTTT. Translated, it gives CASSLAGTSGGADGELFF.

This clone was detected once. The rearrangement uses TRBV5-4 and TRBJ2-7, with 12 bases aligning to TRBD2. CDR1 SGHNT and CDR2 YYREEE come from the germline V gene (reference sequence). Trimming took 3 bases from V and 5 from J; bases not matched to a gene: 3. The CDR3 extends over 14 amino acids. CDR3 coding DNA: TGTGCCAGCAGCTCGCGACTAGCGGGGGACGAGCAGTACTTC. This translates into CASSSRLAGDEQYF.

The V call is TRBV5-4, the J call TRBJ1-2, with D maybe TRBD1 (5 bases). The CDR3 is 12 residues long. The germline CDR1 and CDR2 sequences are SGHNT and YYREEE (reference sequence). The V and J ends lost 5 bases and 6 bases respectively, with 11 bases between them. The CDR3 nucleotides read TGTGCCAGCAGTTTCGTACAGGATGGCTACACCTTC. This translates into CASSFVQDGYTF.

The sample holds a few counts of this clone. The V and J genes are TRBV4-2 and TRBJ1-2, with no clear D. CDR3 size: 16 residues. Germline CDR1 LGHNA, CDR2 YNFKEQ. V gave up 0 bases and J gave up 2 bases, with 13 bases separating them. The CDR3 sequence is CASSQETADPNYGYTF. CDR3 in DNA: TGTGCCAGCAGCCAAGAAACAGCCGATCCAAACTATGGCTACACCTTC.

The chain has TRBV5-8 and TRBJ1-4, with D perhaps matching TRBD1 (5 bases). This CDR3 comprises 15 residues. Germline V CDR1 and CDR2: SGHTS, YDEGEE. Trimming pared 9 bases from V and 8 bases from J, leaving 23 bases between. In DNA, the CDR3 is TGTGCCACCGCAGTGTTGGGACTGATCGAAGAAAAACTGTTTTTT. Protein product: CATAVLGLIEEKLFF.

This clone was recorded a few times. V is TRBV27 and J is TRBJ1-6, with 12 bases matching TRBD1. The V gene end was trimmed by 6 bases and the J gene end by 10 bases; junction bases not matched to a gene: 13. This CDR3 contains 17 residues. CDR1 and CDR2 from the germline V gene are MNHEY and SMNVEV (reference sequence). The CDR3 DNA follows: TGTGCCAGCAGAAATACGGGACAGGGGGCCCCCTGGTCACCCCTCCACTTT. Translation gives CASRNTGQGAPWSPLHF.

The J gene is TRBJ2-1, the V gene TRBV10-3, with 11 positions matching TRBD2. The CDR3 runs to 14 residues. Germline CDR1 ENHRY, CDR2 SYGVKD. With V trimmed by 3 bases and J by 13 bases, 8 bases remained unmatched. The CDR3 DNA is TGTGCCATCAGTGAAGGGCTAGCGGGGGGCGTCCAGTTCTTC. It is translated as CAISEGLAGGVQFF.

This chain uses TRBV2 with TRBJ2-2, with D possibly being TRBD1 (6 bases). The CDR3 totals 16 residues. Germline lookup yields CDR1 SNHLY and CDR2 FYNNEI. V was shortened by 2 bases and J by 1 base, with 11 bases between the two germline ends. The CDR3 is CASSEPQTGNTGELFF. The CDR3 DNA is TGTGCCAGCAGTGAACCCCAGACAGGGAACACCGGGGAGCTGTTTTTT.

This chain links TRBV7-9 with TRBJ2-2; D is possibly TRBD2 (6 bases). The CDR3 is made up of 15 amino acids. Germline V gene lookup returns CDR1 SEHNR and CDR2 FQNEAQ (reference sequence). V gave up 5 bases and J gave up 2 bases, with 12 bases separating them. CDR3 loop: CASSRRGGNTGELFF. DNA for the CDR3: TGTGCCAGCAGCCGAAGGGGAGGTAACACCGGGGAGCTGTTTTTT.

The V and J genes are TRBV4-1 and TRBJ1-4; 8 nucleotides line up with TRBD1. This CDR3 contains 17 residues. The J segment lost 1 base and the V segment lost 3 bases, leaving 7 bases of the junction unmatched. Germline-derived CDR1 and CDR2 are MGHRA and YSYEKL. CDR3 coding DNA: TGCGCCAGCAGCCAGATCAGGGGGCGCGGAACTAATGAAAAACTGTTTTTT. This gives the protein CASSQIRGRGTNEKLFF.

The rearrangement links TRBV5-1 to TRBJ2-6; D is perhaps TRBD1 (5 bases). This CDR3 has 16 amino acids. Trimming cost V 4 bases and J 0 bases, with 11 bases left between them. The germline CDR1 and CDR2 sequences are SGHRS and YFSETQ. The CDR3 bases are TGCGCCAGCAGCCTAAATACAGGCTCTGGGGCCAACGTCCTGACTTTC. Protein: CASSLNTGSGANVLTF.

V usage is TRBV7-3 and J usage is TRBJ2-2; 9 bases agree with TRBD1. With V trimmed by 5 bases and J by 5 bases, 3 bases remained unmatched. Germline lookup yields CDR1 SGHTA and CDR2 FQGTGA. This CDR3 has 14 amino acids. CDR3: CASSIQGATGELFF. The CDR3 DNA is TGTGCCAGCAGCATACAGGGGGCAACCGGGGAGCTGTTTTTT.

The genes are TRBV7-6 and TRBJ1-1; D unresolved. Trimming removed 3 bases from V and 2 bases from J, with 10 bases in between. CDR1 is SGHVS, CDR2 FNYEAQ, per germline. There are 14 residues in the CDR3. CDR3 in amino acids: CASSLSTANTEAFF. Written as DNA, the CDR3 is TGTGCCAGCAGCTTGTCCACTGCAAACACTGAAGCTTTCTTT.

The chain combines TRBV5-6 with TRBJ1-2; D is unresolved. Germline V gene lookup returns CDR1 SGHDT and CDR2 YYEEEE. The CDR3 is 14 amino acids. Trimming removed 5 bases at V and 0 bases at J, with 11 bases between. Here the CDR3 DNA reads TGTGCCAGCAGTCCTACCGGGGCTAACTATGGCTACACCTTC. Translated, it gives CASSPTGANYGYTF.

The genes are TRBV19 and TRBJ1-2; no reliable D call. This CDR3 comprises 13 residues. Trimming pared 6 bases from V and 8 bases from J, leaving 16 bases between. The germline gives CDR1 LNHDA, CDR2 SQIVND (reference sequence). CDR3 bases: TGTGCCAGTAGGGTACCCCTCCCGGGGGGCTACACCTTC. Encoded protein: CASRVPLPGGYTF.

The rearrangement joins TRBV5-1 to TRBJ1-6, with a tentative D call TRBD1 (5 bases). CDR3 length equals 14 residues. Trimming took 1 base from V and 10 from J, leaving 12 bases between them. The germline CDR1 and CDR2 sequences are SGHRS and YFSETQ. This chain's CDR3 is CASSLSGGNSPLHF. CDR3 DNA sequence: TGCGCCAGCAGCTTGAGCGGGGGAAACTCACCCCTCCACTTT.